These 13 T cell receptor beta chains originate from one sample sequenced in a study of cytomegalovirus exposure and HLA in healthy donors. Vbeta (60) and Jbeta (13) primers were used in the PCR. Sequencing used immunoSEQ multiplex PCR; TCRdb keeps in-frame clones, though not all of them. Of 130,000 or so clones listed, more than 80% are singletons. Specimen: PBMCs. These receptors originate from a woman in her thirties in good health and CMV-seropositive.

The chain joins TRBV5-6 to TRBJ1-4, with TRBD1 as a possible D gene (6 bases). Between the trimmed V and J ends, which lost 3 bases and 8 bases, there was a span of 14 bases. Germline loops: CDR1 SGHDT, CDR2 YYEEEE. The CDR3 consists of 14 residues. CDR3 sequence (DNA): TGTGCCAGCAGCTCCGGGACACCGGGGGAAAAACTGTTTTTT. It is translated as CASSSGTPGEKLFF.

CDR3 region: CASSVQGSEQYF. The CDR3, as DNA: TGTGCCAGCAGCGTGCAGGGGAGCGAGCAGTACTTC. The V call is TRBV7-9, the J call TRBJ2-7; perhaps TRBD1 as D (6 bases). The V gene's germline CDR1 is SEHNR and CDR2 FQNEAQ (reference sequence). The CDR3 spans 12 residues. The V end was cut by 5 bases, the J end by 6 bases, with 11 bases between.

This clone appeared once. The V call is TRBV18, the J call TRBJ1-1, with a weak D call TRBD1 (6 bases). V was pared by 2 bases and J by 7 bases, with 8 bases between. CDR3 size: 12 residues. Germline V lookup: CDR1 KGHSH, CDR2 LQKENI. CDR3 sequence (DNA): TGTGCCAGCTCACCAAAGGGGGTTGAAGCTTTCTTT. The encoded protein is CASSPKGVEAFF.

A remark on this clone: The sample holds other DNA sequences that translate to the same CDR3. The chain carries TRBV7-9 and TRBJ1-1, with 7 positions matching TRBD1. Germline trimming cut 5 bases from V and 0 bases from J; bases unmatched to any gene: 3. This CDR3 has 14 residues. CDR1 and CDR2 (germline): SEHNR, FQNEAQ (reference sequence). The CDR3 sequence is CASSPQGMNTEAFF. CDR3 nucleotide sequence: TGTGCCAGCAGCCCACAGGGGATGAACACTGAAGCTTTCTTT.

In DNA, the CDR3 is TGTGCCAGCAGTGTAGCTTCTGGAGGCTATGGCTACACCTTC. It is translated as CASSVASGGYGYTF. The chain carries TRBV2 and TRBJ1-2; D remains ambiguous. CDR3 length: 14 amino acids. V gave up 4 bases and J gave up 4 bases, with 13 bases separating them. Germline CDR1 SNHLY, CDR2 FYNNEI.

This clone was counted only a few times. V gene TRBV23-1 combines with J gene TRBJ1-4; perhaps TRBD1 as D (6 bases). TRBV23-1 is an ORF; its function is uncertain. The CDR3 spans 15 residues. Trimming shortened V by 2 bases and J by 4 bases, and 11 bases separated the two germline ends. CDR3: CASSQGGGSNEKLFF. The CDR3 bases are TGCGCCAGCAGTCAAGGCGGGGGCAGTAATGAAAAACTGTTTTTT.

The chain couples TRBV15 to TRBJ2-2; tentative D call: TRBD1 (6 bases). The CDR3 is 15 residues long. Trimming removed 5 bases at V and 1 base at J, with 11 bases between. Germline loops: CDR1 LNHNV, CDR2 YYDKDF (reference sequence). The CDR3 coding sequence is TGTGCCACCAGCGGAGTGACAGGGAACACCGGGGAGCTGTTTTTT. This gives the protein CATSGVTGNTGELFF.

The V call is TRBV2, the J call TRBJ2-7, with 8 bases that match TRBD1. Germline lookup yields CDR1 SNHLY and CDR2 FYNNEI. V was pared by 9 bases and J by 3 bases, with 7 bases of the junction left unmatched. The CDR3 extends over 13 amino acids. CDR3 DNA: TGTGCCAGTTTCCCAGGGGGCAACTACGAGCAGTACTTC. It codes for CASFPGGNYEQYF.

The rearrangement links TRBV28 to TRBJ2-6; no reliable D call. The CDR3 covers 14 residues. Germline V CDR1 and CDR2: MDHEN, SYDVKM. V was pared by 10 bases and J by 5 bases, with 15 bases between. CDR3 protein: CATLDGLRANVLTF. The DNA for the CDR3 is TGTGCCACCCTAGACGGCTTGCGGGCCAACGTCCTGACTTTC.

The gene calls are TRBV7-8 and TRBJ1-1; D is unresolved. The length of the CDR3 is 14 residues. Trimming took 5 bases from V and 4 from J, leaving 14 bases between them. Germline CDR1 reads SGHVS; CDR2 reads FQNEAQ. This chain's CDR3 is CASSPTGGSTEAFF. CDR3 sequence (DNA): TGTGCCAGCAGCCCAACCGGAGGGAGCACTGAAGCTTTCTTT.

This clone is a singleton in its sample. At the DNA level, this CDR3 is encoded by other sequences in the same sample as well. This rearrangement joins TRBV7-9 to TRBJ2-6, with D maybe TRBD2 (5 bases). Trimming removed 3 bases at V and 2 bases at J, with 8 bases between. CDR1 and CDR2 from the germline V gene are SEHNR and FQNEAQ (reference sequence). The CDR3 is 15 amino acids. The CDR3 sequence is CASSLRGTGANVLTF. The CDR3 DNA reads TGTGCCAGCAGCTTGCGAGGGACTGGGGCCAACGTCCTGACTTTC.

The table lists this clone with a count of one. This chain connects TRBV5-1 to TRBJ2-5; no definite D call. Germline values: CDR1 SGHRS, CDR2 YFSETQ. The CDR3 is 14 amino acids. Trimming took off 6 bases at V and 1 base at J, with 13 bases between the two ends. The CDR3 is CASTLQFTQETQYF. The CDR3 DNA is TGCGCCAGCACCCTACAGTTTACCCAAGAGACCCAGTACTTC.

The table lists this clone with a count of one. The rearrangement joins TRBV5-5 to TRBJ2-1; D is undetermined. This CDR3 is built from 12 residues. Germline V gene lookup returns CDR1 SGHKS and CDR2 YYEKEE (reference sequence). V dropped 6 bases and J dropped 10 bases, with 14 bases sitting between them. For the CDR3, the DNA is TGTGCCAGCACCCCGCCCTCACGGGAGCAGTTCTTC. The encoded protein is CASTPPSREQFF. Combining the CDR3 with reference TRBV5-5 and TRBJ2-1 gives the whole variable domain DAGVTQSPTHLIKTRGQQVTLRCSPISGHKSVSWYQQVLGQGPQFIFQYYEKEERGRGNFPDRFSARQFPNYSSELNVNALLLGDSALYLCASTPPSREQFFGPGTRLTVL.